Sequencing of this T cell receptor (beta chain) was carried out in a study of cytomegalovirus exposure and HLA in healthy donors. Donors in the study were healthy people who gave bone marrow. The PCR had 60 Vbeta and 13 Jbeta primers. Libraries were prepared by immunoSEQ multiplex PCR; TCRdb keeps only in-frame clonotypes and omits some of them. This sample's table reports approximately 170,000 clones. Sequencing was performed on PBMCs. The clonotype originates from a woman under 30 in good health and CMV-seropositive.

In DNA form, the CDR3 reads TGTGCCAGCAGCCGGGGGCCTTCGTTTCTAGACAGGGCAACCACCTTC. Amino acid sequence: CASSRGPSFLDRATTF. This sequence joins TRBV14 and TRBJ1-2; 7 nucleotides agree with TRBD1. Losses at the gene ends were 4 bases for V and 13 bases for J; bases not matched to a gene: 21. In germline, CDR1 is SGHDN, CDR2 FVKESK. This CDR3 spans 16 amino acids.